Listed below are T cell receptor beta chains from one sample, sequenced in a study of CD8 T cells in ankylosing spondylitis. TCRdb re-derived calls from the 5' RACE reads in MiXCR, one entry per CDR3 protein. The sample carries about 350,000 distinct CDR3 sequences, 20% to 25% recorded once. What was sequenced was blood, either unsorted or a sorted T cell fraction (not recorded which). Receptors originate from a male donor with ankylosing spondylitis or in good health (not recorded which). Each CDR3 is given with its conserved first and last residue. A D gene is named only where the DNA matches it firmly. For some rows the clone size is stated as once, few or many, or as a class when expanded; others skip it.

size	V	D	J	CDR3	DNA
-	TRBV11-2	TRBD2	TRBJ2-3	CASSLVGLGIGTDTQYF	TGTGCCAGCAGCTTAGTCGGACTAGGGATAGGCACAGATACGCAGTATTTT
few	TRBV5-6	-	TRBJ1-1	CASSFADTNTEALF	TGTGCCAGCAGCTTCGCGGATACTAACACTGAAGCTCTCTTT
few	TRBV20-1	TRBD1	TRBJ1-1	CSANRDRGFDTEAFF	TGCAGTGCGAACCGGGACAGGGGATTTGACACTGAAGCTTTCTTT
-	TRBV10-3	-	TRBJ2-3	CAISLPAYEGSSTDTQYF	TGTGCCATCAGTTTACCTGCGTACGAAGGTTCTAGCACAGATACGCAGTATTTT
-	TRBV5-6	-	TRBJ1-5	CASSLVGSFQPQHF	TGTGCCAGCAGCTTGGTGGGGTCTTTTCAGCCCCAGCATTTT
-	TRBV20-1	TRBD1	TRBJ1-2	CSARDPDRGYGYTF	TGCAGTGCTAGAGATCCGGACAGGGGTTATGGCTACACCTTC
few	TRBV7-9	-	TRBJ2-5	CASSERVQTQYF	TGTGCCAGCAGCGAGAGGGTACAGACCCAGTACTTC
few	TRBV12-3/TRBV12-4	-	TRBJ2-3	CASSPTTTDTQYF	TGTGCCAGCAGTCCAACTACCACAGATACGCAGTATTTT
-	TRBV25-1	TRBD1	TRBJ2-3	CASSGGTGFDTQYF	TGTGCCAGCAGTGGGGGGACAGGGTTTGATACGCAGTATTTT
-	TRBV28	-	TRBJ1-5	CASSFTGDQPQHF	TGTGCCAGCAGTTTCACCGGCGATCAGCCCCAGCATTTT
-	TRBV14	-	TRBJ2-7	CASSQGRLEQYF	TGTGCCAGCAGCCAAGGCCGGCTAGAGCAGTACTTC
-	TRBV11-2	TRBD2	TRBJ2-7	CASSSPPGGTRSYEQYF	TGTGCCAGCAGCTCACCGCCCGGGGGGACGCGCTCCTACGAGCAGTACTTC
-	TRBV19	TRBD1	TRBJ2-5	CASSPRTGAAQYF	TGTGCCAGTAGTCCAAGGACAGGGGCCGCCCAGTACTTC